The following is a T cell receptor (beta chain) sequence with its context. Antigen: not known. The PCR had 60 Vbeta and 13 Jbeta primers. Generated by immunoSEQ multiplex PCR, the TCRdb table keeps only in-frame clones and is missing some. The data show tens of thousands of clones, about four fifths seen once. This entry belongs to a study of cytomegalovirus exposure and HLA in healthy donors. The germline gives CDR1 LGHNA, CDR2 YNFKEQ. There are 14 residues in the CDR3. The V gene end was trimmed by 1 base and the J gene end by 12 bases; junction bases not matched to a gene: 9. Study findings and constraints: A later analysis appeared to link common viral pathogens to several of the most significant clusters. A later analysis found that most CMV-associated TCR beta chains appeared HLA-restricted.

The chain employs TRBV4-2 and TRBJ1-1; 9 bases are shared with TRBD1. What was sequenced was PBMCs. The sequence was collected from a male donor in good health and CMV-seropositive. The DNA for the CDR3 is TGTGCCAGCAGCCAAGCGCAGACAGGGGGTAAAACTTTCTTT. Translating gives CASSQAQTGGKTFF.